These 15 T cell receptor beta chains originate from one sample sequenced in a study of blood T cell repertoires in COVID-19. The assay was immunoSEQ multiplex PCR, and TCRdb's table has in-frame clones only and misses some. The data hold under 250,000 clones, with over 80% observed a single time. Material for sequencing was peripheral blood. The receptors derive from a middle-aged man with acute or convalescent COVID-19.

The chain carries TRBV5-5 and TRBJ2-2; the match to TRBD1 covers 10 bases. V lost 4 bases to trimming and J lost 4 bases; unmatched junction nucleotides: 4. The CDR3 loop spans 15 amino acids. Per the germline V gene, CDR1 is SGHKS and CDR2 is YYEKEE (reference sequence). CDR3 nucleotides: TGTGCCAGCAGCCTCCGGACAGGGGGCACCGGGGAGCTGTTTTTT. It codes for CASSLRTGGTGELFF.

J is TRBJ1-2 and V is TRBV7-8; no clear D gene. Per germline, CDR1 SGHVS and CDR2 FQNEAQ. The ends were cut back, 5 bases at V and 4 bases at J, with 17 bases in the middle. The CDR3 sequence is 15 residues long. The CDR3 region is CASSNRRAGSYGYTF. In nucleotides, the CDR3 is TGTGCCAGCAGCAATCGTCGCGCAGGCAGCTATGGCTACACCTTC.

This chain links TRBV27 with TRBJ1-3, with no clear D. V lost 8 bases to trimming and J lost 0 bases, with 8 bases between them. Germline-derived CDR1 and CDR2 are MNHEY and SMNVEV (reference sequence). This CDR3 comprises 13 residues. The CDR3 DNA reads TGTGCCAGCGGAGATTTCTCTGGAAACACCATATATTTT. Protein sequence: CASGDFSGNTIYF.

The V call is TRBV5-6, the J call TRBJ2-7; 7 bases map to TRBD1. V gave up 4 bases and J gave up 6 bases; unmatched junction bases: 10. This CDR3 spans 14 amino acids. CDR1 and CDR2 (germline): SGHDT, YYEEEE. The CDR3 is CASSGRQGWGEQYF. CDR3 nucleotide sequence: TGTGCCAGCAGCGGGCGACAGGGATGGGGCGAGCAGTACTTC.

V and J are TRBV6-5 and TRBJ2-5, with TRBD1 as a possible D gene (6 bases). The CDR3 spans 15 residues. Looked up from germline, CDR1 is MNHEY and CDR2 is SVGAGI. V lost 4 bases and J lost 5, with 17 bases in between. CDR3 nucleotide sequence: TGTGCCAGCAGTTCCGGGACCTGGGGGCCCGAGACCCAGTACTTC. It yields the protein CASSSGTWGPETQYF.

The V gene is TRBV19, the J gene TRBJ1-5; D is perhaps TRBD1 (6 bases). This CDR3 is 16 amino acids long. V was shortened by 1 base and J by 2 bases, with 12 bases between the two germline ends. Looked up from germline, CDR1 is LNHDA and CDR2 is SQIVND (reference sequence). This CDR3 reads CASSIVGKGGNQPQHF. CDR3 DNA sequence: TGTGCCAGTAGTATAGTCGGAAAGGGGGGCAATCAGCCCCAGCATTTT.

The rearrangement uses TRBV10-1 and TRBJ2-1; 11 bases match TRBD2. The CDR3 has 16 amino acids. Trimming at V came to 3 bases and at J to 2 bases, leaving 3 bases not matched to a gene. From germline, CDR1 is WNHNN and CDR2 SYGVQD (reference sequence). CDR3 DNA sequence: TGCGCCAGCAGTGATAGACTAGCGGGGACCTACAATGAGCAGTTCTTC. This translates into CASSDRLAGTYNEQFF.

The chain combines TRBV7-8 with TRBJ2-7; the D gene is possibly TRBD1 (6 bases). This CDR3 is 14 amino acids long. V dropped 5 bases and J dropped 3 bases, with 14 bases sitting between them. Germline V gene sequence: CDR1 SGHVS, CDR2 FQNEAQ. The chain's CDR3 is CASSPQAGDYEQYF. The CDR3 DNA sequence: TGTGCCAGCAGCCCCCAGGCAGGGGACTACGAGCAGTACTTC. The whole variable domain, remainder taken from reference TRBV7-8 and TRBJ2-7, is GAGVSQSPRYKVAKRGQDVALRCDPISGHVSLFWYQQALGQGPEFLTYFQNEAQLDKSGLPSDRFFAERPEGSVSTLKIQRTQQEDSAVYLCASSPQAGDYEQYFGPGTRLTVT.

This clone appeared a single time. This chain links TRBV27 with TRBJ2-7; 11 bases are shared with TRBD2. This CDR3 comprises 13 residues. Germline CDR1 MNHEY, CDR2 SMNVEV (reference sequence). Losses at the gene ends were 8 bases for V and 7 bases for J; bases not matched to a gene: 7. CDR3 sequence (DNA): TGTGCCAGCCGACTAGCGGGGTCTTGGGAGCAGTACTTC. Encoded protein: CASRLAGSWEQYF.

The CDR3 protein is CASSLVAGVAETQYF. As DNA, the CDR3 is TGCGCCAGCAGCTTGGTAGCGGGAGTGGCAGAGACCCAGTACTTC. This sequence joins TRBV5-1 and TRBJ2-5, with TRBD2 matching over 9 bases. The CDR3 totals 15 residues. Trimming removed 0 bases from V and 4 bases from J; junction bases left unmatched: 4. Germline V gene data show CDR1 as SGHRS and CDR2 as YFSETQ.

This clone was observed a single time. Written as DNA, the CDR3 is TGCAGCGTCGACCCGGGACAGGGGGCTGAAGCTTTCTTT. This sequence encodes CSVDPGQGAEAFF. V gene TRBV29-1 combines with J gene TRBJ1-1; 11 bases match TRBD1. J gave up 6 bases and V 6 bases, and 6 bases lay outside the gene matches. This CDR3 comprises 13 residues. Germline assignment: CDR1 SQVTM and CDR2 ANQGSEA.

The chain joins TRBV7-2 to TRBJ2-7; a weak D match, TRBD2 (5 bases). The germline V and J ends were trimmed by 0 bases and 6 bases, with 15 bases remaining between them. This CDR3 region has 15 residues. CDR1 is SGHTA, CDR2 FQGNSA, per germline. The CDR3 sequence is CASSLAFAPRGEQYF. The CDR3 nucleotides read TGTGCCAGCAGCTTAGCCTTTGCCCCCCGGGGCGAGCAGTACTTC.

The chain employs TRBV9 and TRBJ2-1, with 7 bases lining up with TRBD2. CDR3 length: 16 amino acids. V shed 2 bases, J shed 8 bases, and the junction held 13 bases outside the gene matches. Germline V gives CDR1 SGDLS, CDR2 YYNGEE. CDR3 in DNA: TGTGCCAGCAGCGTTATATCTGGGACTATAATAGATGAGCAGTTCTTC. The encoded protein is CASSVISGTIIDEQFF.

Only a few counts were recorded for this clone. The chain recombines TRBV4-2 with TRBJ1-2; unclear D gene. The CDR3 runs 14 residues. In germline, CDR1 is LGHNA, CDR2 YNFKEQ. Trimming removed 2 bases from V and 0 bases from J, with 7 bases in between. DNA for the CDR3: TGTGCCAGCAGCCAATACAGTTCTAACTATGGCTACACCTTC. Its protein is CASSQYSSNYGYTF.

The chain is built from TRBV20-1 and TRBJ1-2; D unresolved. Deletions cut 3 bases from V and 4 bases from J, with 12 bases between. The CDR3 covers 13 residues. Germline V CDR1 and CDR2: DFQATT, SNEGSKA (reference sequence). CDR3 sequence reads: CSASDTVSYGYTF. For the CDR3, the DNA is TGCAGTGCTAGTGACACAGTAAGCTATGGCTACACCTTC.